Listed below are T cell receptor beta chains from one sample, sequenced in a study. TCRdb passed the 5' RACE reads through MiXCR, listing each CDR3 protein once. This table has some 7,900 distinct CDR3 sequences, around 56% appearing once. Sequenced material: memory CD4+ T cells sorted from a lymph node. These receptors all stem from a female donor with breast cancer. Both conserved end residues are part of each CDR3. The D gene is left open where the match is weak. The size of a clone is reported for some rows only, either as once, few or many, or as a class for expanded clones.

CASSLRVGLAGIDTQYF,TGTGCCAGCAGCTTACGCGTCGGACTAGCGGGAATTGATACGCAGTATTTT,TRBJ2-3,few,TRBD2,TRBV7-6
CASSESRTGGINEQFF,TGCGCCAGCAGTGAGTCGCGGACAGGGGGGATCAATGAGCAGTTCTTC,TRBJ2-1,medium-sized,TRBD1,TRBV10-1
CASRSPGLPQHF,TGTGCCAGCAGGTCTCCAGGGCTGCCCCAGCATTTT,TRBJ1-5,.,.,TRBV6-5
CASSSTGVGKNIQYF,TGTGCCAGCAGTTCCACAGGGGTCGGCAAAAACATTCAGTACTTC,TRBJ2-4,.,TRBD1,TRBV6-2/TRBV6-3
CASSFLAGTADTQYF,TGTGCCAGCAGCTTTCTAGCGGGAACGGCAGATACGCAGTATTTT,TRBJ2-3,.,TRBD2,TRBV11-2
CASSSGVGGNQPQHF,TGCGCCAGCAGCTCAGGGGTAGGAGGCAATCAGCCCCAGCATTTT,TRBJ1-5,once,.,TRBV5-1
CASSRPGSGANVLTF,TGTGCCAGCAGCCGACCGGGGTCTGGGGCCAACGTCCTGACTTTC,TRBJ2-6,.,.,TRBV4-2
CSARTSGRTDTQYF,TGCAGTGCTCGGACTAGCGGACGCACAGATACGCAGTATTTT,TRBJ2-3,.,TRBD2,TRBV20-1
CASSQRGLDSPLHF,TGTGCCAGCAGCCAACGGGGGCTGGATTCACCCCTCCACTTT,TRBJ1-6,few,.,TRBV4-2
CASRPDSQETQYF,TGCGCCAGCCGACCGGACTCTCAAGAGACCCAGTACTTC,TRBJ2-5,.,.,TRBV5-1
CASSLQETQYF,TGTGCCAGCAGTTTACAAGAGACCCAGTACTTC,TRBJ2-5,few,.,TRBV7-2
CASTRGGTKSSGANVLTF,TGTGCCAGCACCCGGGGGGGGACAAAAAGCTCTGGGGCCAACGTCCTGACTTTC,TRBJ2-6,.,TRBD2,TRBV6-5
CSAPLAGLAGPPSYNEQFF,TGCAGTGCTCCCCTCGCTGGCCTAGCGGGGCCCCCTTCCTACAATGAGCAGTTCTTC,TRBJ2-1,.,TRBD2,TRBV20-1
CASSITRISSSTDTQYF,TGTGCCAGCAGCATTACCCGGATAAGCTCTAGCACAGATACGCAGTATTTT,TRBJ2-3,medium-sized,.,TRBV7-8
CAISEGEGGVYEQYF,TGTGCCATCAGTGAGGGGGAGGGTGGGGTCTACGAGCAGTACTTC,TRBJ2-7,few,TRBD2,TRBV10-3
CASSKDRGHEQYF,TGTGCCAGCAGCAAAGACAGGGGCCACGAGCAGTACTTC,TRBJ2-7,few,TRBD1,TRBV7-7
CASSLRASPLHF,TGTGCCAGCAGCTTAAGGGCGTCACCCCTCCACTTT,TRBJ1-6,.,.,TRBV7-9
CSARRDRGSAFF,TGCAGTGCTCGCCGGGACAGGGGTTCAGCTTTCTTT,TRBJ1-1,.,TRBD1,TRBV20-1
CASSFGGAEYEQFF,TGTGCCAGCAGTTTCGGGGGGGCGGAGTATGAGCAGTTCTTC,TRBJ2-1,few,TRBD2,TRBV12-3/TRBV12-4
CASSGQGSYEQYF,TGTGCCAGCTCAGGACAGGGCTCCTACGAGCAGTACTTC,TRBJ2-7,.,TRBD1,TRBV12-3/TRBV12-4
CVTGQDNSPLHF,TGTGTCACCGGACAGGATAATTCACCCCTCCACTTT,TRBJ1-6,.,TRBD1,TRBV10-3
CASSPTVSRGDTQYF,TGTGCCAGCTCACCTACGGTCTCCAGGGGAGATACGCAGTATTTT,TRBJ2-3,.,.,TRBV18
CASSLGSTEQFF,TGTGCCAGCAGCTTAGGAAGCACTGAGCAGTTCTTC,TRBJ2-1,.,.,TRBV7-2
CASSQVRSNTYMNTEAFF,TGCGCCAGCAGCCAAGTCCGGAGTAATACCTACATGAACACTGAAGCTTTCTTT,TRBJ1-1,.,.,TRBV4-1
CSALRQGAGDTQYF,TGCAGTGCTTTACGACAGGGGGCAGGAGATACGCAGTATTTT,TRBJ2-3,.,TRBD1,TRBV20-1
CASSRQVGREQFF,TGTGCCAGCAGTCGACAGGTGGGGCGGGAGCAGTTCTTC,TRBJ2-1,.,.,TRBV7-6
CASSLHRDEKLFF,TGCGCCAGCAGCCTGCATAGAGACGAAAAACTGTTTTTT,TRBJ1-4,.,.,TRBV4-1
CASSPAHNRVGTEAFF,TGTGCCAGCAGTCCGGCCCACAACAGGGTAGGCACTGAAGCTTTCTTT,TRBJ1-1,.,.,TRBV6-5
CASSSDRDNEKLFF,TGTGCCAGCAGCTCGGACAGGGATAATGAAAAACTGTTTTTT,TRBJ1-4,.,TRBD1,TRBV27
CASSLPGPTYEQYF,TGTGCCAGCAGCTTACCGGGACCTACTTACGAGCAGTACTTC,TRBJ2-7,.,.,TRBV11-2
CSARETRIDEQYF,TGCAGTGCTAGAGAGACCCGGATTGACGAGCAGTACTTC,TRBJ2-7,.,.,TRBV20-1
CAGSLDETQAFF,TGTGCCGGCAGCTTAGATGAGACACAAGCTTTCTTT,TRBJ1-1,.,.,TRBV7-9
CASSPGQDTEAFF,TGCGCCAGCAGCCCCGGACAGGACACTGAAGCTTTCTTT,TRBJ1-1,medium-sized,TRBD1,TRBV5-1
CASSPRGSGNTGELFF,TGCGCCAGCAGCCCCAGGGGTAGTGGTAACACCGGGGAGCTGTTTTTT,TRBJ2-2,.,.,TRBV5-1
CASTKLGTGRAYEQYF,TGTGCCAGCACCAAATTAGGAACAGGGAGAGCCTACGAGCAGTACTTC,TRBJ2-7,.,.,TRBV5-6
CASSPETGAKNIQYF,TGCGCCAGCAGCCCGGAGACAGGGGCCAAAAACATTCAGTACTTC,TRBJ2-4,.,TRBD1,TRBV5-1
CATSRGTPNSPLHF,TGTGCCACCAGCAGGGGCACGCCTAATTCACCCCTCCACTTT,TRBJ1-6,.,.,TRBV15
CSATQGAENQPQHF,TGCAGTGCCACACAGGGGGCGGAAAATCAGCCCCAGCATTTT,TRBJ1-5,.,TRBD1,TRBV20-1
CASSAQLNTEAFF,TGTGCCAGCAGCGCACAGTTGAACACTGAAGCTTTCTTT,TRBJ1-1,.,.,TRBV5-4
CASSTRQGTEAFF,TGCGCCAGCAGCACCCGACAGGGCACTGAAGCTTTCTTT,TRBJ1-1,.,TRBD1,TRBV5-1
CASSSPGQGARGYTF,TGCGCCAGCAGCTCCCCGGGACAGGGGGCGCGAGGCTACACCTTC,TRBJ1-2,.,TRBD1,TRBV4-1
CASSPFGQNYGYTF,TGTGCCAGCAGCCCTTTCGGACAGAACTATGGCTACACCTTC,TRBJ1-2,.,.,TRBV12-3/TRBV12-4
CASSKRDGVHEQYF,TGTGCCAGCAGTAAACGGGACGGGGTCCACGAGCAGTACTTC,TRBJ2-7,.,.,TRBV6-5
CASSFKQHNSPLHF,TGTGCCAGCAGTTTCAAACAACACAATTCACCCCTCCACTTT,TRBJ1-6,.,.,TRBV12-3/TRBV12-4
CASSHIPGRSNYGYTF,TGTGCCAGCAGTCATATACCGGGACGGTCTAACTATGGCTACACCTTC,TRBJ1-2,once,.,TRBV28
CASSLADPTDTQYF,TGTGCCAGCAGCTTAGCTGACCCCACAGATACGCAGTATTTT,TRBJ2-3,.,.,TRBV7-9
CSAGGSSWRQPQHF,TGCAGTGCCGGCGGCTCCAGTTGGCGGCAGCCCCAGCATTTT,TRBJ1-5,.,.,TRBV20-1
CASSHRDTAYEQYF,TGTGCCAGCAGCCACCGGGACACGGCCTACGAGCAGTACTTC,TRBJ2-7,few,.,TRBV7-2
CASSVSEGYNEQFF,TGTGCCAGCAGTGTTTCCGAAGGATACAATGAGCAGTTCTTC,TRBJ2-1,.,.,TRBV6-4
CSSLRTSGRADMQYF,TGCAGTTCCCTCCGGACTAGCGGGAGGGCAGATATGCAGTATTTT,TRBJ2-3,.,TRBD2,TRBV20-1
CASSLRPLLALSYNEQFF,TGTGCCAGCAGTTTACGTCCCTTACTAGCGTTATCCTACAATGAGCAGTTCTTC,TRBJ2-1,once,TRBD2,TRBV6-5
CASYQGGDSPLHF,TGTGCCAGCTACCAGGGAGGGGATTCACCCCTCCACTTT,TRBJ1-6,.,.,TRBV18